This TCR beta chain was sequenced for a study of cytomegalovirus exposure and HLA in healthy donors. Trimming left V 5 bases short and J 4 bases short, with 8 bases between. The germline V gene has CDR1 SGHNT and CDR2 YENEEA. The CDR3 has 13 residues. Sequencing was performed with immunoSEQ multiplex PCR; in TCRdb, only in-frame clones are kept and a portion is missing. The sample yields 120,000 or so clones, approximately 88% seen once. This sequence was found in a young woman in good health and CMV-seronegative. Sequencing used PBMCs. The chain links TRBV11-3 to TRBJ2-2; the D gene is possibly TRBD2 (5 bases). CDR3 DNA: TGTGCCAGCAGCATTGCGGGCACCGGGGAGCTGTTTTTT. This translates into CASSIAGTGELFF.